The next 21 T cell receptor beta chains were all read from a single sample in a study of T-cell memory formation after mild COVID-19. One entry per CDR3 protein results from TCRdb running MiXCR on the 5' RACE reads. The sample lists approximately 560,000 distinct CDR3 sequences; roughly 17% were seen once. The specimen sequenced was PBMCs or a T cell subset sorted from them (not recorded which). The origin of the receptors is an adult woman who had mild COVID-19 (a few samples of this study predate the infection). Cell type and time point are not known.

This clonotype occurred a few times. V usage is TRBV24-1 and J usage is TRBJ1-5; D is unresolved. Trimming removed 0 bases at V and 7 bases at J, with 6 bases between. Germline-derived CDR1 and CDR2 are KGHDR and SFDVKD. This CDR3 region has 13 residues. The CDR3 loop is CATSDLMEQPQHF. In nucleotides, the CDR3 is TGTGCCACCAGTGATTTGATGGAACAGCCCCAGCATTTT.

For the CDR3, the DNA is TGTGCCAGCAGCTCGCCGGGGACAGGACAAAACATTCAGTACTTC. It is translated as CASSSPGTGQNIQYF. V and J are TRBV7-2 and TRBJ2-4; 8 bases match TRBD1. This CDR3 has 15 residues. Trimming cost V 4 bases and J 5 bases; bases outside gene matches: 7. Per the germline V gene, CDR1 is SGHTA and CDR2 is FQGNSA.

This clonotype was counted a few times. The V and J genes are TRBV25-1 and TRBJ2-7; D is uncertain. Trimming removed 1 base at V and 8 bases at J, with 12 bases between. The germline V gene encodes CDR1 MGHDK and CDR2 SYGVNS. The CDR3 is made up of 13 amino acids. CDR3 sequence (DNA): TGTGCCAGCAGTGAATCTCTCTCTACGAAGCAGTACTTC. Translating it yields CASSESLSTKQYF.

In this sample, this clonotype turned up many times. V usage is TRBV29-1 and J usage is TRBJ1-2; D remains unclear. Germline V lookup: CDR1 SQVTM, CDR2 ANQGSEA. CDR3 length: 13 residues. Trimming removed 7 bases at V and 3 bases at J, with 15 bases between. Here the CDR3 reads CSARNGGHYGYTF. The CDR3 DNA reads TGCAGCGCCCGGAATGGAGGGCACTATGGCTACACCTTC.

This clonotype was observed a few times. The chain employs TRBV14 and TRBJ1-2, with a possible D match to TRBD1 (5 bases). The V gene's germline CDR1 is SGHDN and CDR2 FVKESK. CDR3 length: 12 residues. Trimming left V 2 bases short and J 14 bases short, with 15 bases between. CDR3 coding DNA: TGTGCCAGCAGCCAACCCTCAACTGGGGCTACCTTC. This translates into CASSQPSTGATF. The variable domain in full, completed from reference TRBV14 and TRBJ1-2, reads EAGVTQFPSHSVIEKGQTVTLRCDPISGHDNLYWYRRVMGKEIKFLLHFVKESKQDESGMPNNRFLAERTGGTYSTLKVQPAELEDSGVYFCASSQPSTGATFGSGTRLTVV.

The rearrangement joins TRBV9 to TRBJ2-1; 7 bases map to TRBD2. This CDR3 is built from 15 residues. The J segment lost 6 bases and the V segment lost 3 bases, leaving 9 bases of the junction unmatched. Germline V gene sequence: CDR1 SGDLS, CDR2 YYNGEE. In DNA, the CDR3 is TGTGCCAGCAGCGCCACTAGCGTGCGGGGCAATGAGCAGTTCTTC. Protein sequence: CASSATSVRGNEQFF.

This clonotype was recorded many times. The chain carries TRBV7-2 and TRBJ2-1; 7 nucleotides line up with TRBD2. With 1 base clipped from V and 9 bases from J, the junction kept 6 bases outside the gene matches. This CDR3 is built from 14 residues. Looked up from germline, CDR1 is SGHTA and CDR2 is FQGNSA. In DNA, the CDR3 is TGTGCCAGCAGCTTAGGACTAGCTAATTTTGAGCAGTTCTTC. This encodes CASSLGLANFEQFF.

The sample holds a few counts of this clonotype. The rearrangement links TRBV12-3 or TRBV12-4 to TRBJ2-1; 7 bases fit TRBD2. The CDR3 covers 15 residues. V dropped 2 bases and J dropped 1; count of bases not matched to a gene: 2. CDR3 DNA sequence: TGTGCCAGCAGTTTAACGCGGGAGTCCTACAATGAGCAGTTCTTC. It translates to CASSLTRESYNEQFF.

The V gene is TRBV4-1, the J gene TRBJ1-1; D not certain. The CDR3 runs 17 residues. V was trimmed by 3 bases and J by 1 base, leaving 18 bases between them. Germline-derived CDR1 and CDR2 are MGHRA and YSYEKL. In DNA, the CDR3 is TGCGCCAGCAGCCAGCCAATCCACAAATTTACGAACACTGAAGCTTTCTTT. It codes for CASSQPIHKFTNTEAFF.

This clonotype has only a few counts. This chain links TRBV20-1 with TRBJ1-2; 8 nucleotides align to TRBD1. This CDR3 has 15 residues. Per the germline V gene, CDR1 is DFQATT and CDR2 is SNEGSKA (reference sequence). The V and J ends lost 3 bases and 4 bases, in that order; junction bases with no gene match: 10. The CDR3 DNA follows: TGCAGTGCTAGCAGCCGGGCCGGACAGGGCTATGGCTACACCTTC. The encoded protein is CSASSRAGQGYGYTF.

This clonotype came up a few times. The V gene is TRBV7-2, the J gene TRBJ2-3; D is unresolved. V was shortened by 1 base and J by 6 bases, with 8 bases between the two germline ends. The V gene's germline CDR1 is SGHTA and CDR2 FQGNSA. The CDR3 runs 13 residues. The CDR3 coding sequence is TGTGCCAGCAGCTTAGTGGGTAGGGATACGCAGTATTTT. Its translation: CASSLVGRDTQYF.

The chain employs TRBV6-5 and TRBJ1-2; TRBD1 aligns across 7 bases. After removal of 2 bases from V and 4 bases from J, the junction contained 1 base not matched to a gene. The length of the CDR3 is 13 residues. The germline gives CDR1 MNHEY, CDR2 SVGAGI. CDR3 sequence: CASSYRGLYGYTF. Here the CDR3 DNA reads TGTGCCAGCAGTTACAGGGGGCTCTATGGCTACACCTTC.

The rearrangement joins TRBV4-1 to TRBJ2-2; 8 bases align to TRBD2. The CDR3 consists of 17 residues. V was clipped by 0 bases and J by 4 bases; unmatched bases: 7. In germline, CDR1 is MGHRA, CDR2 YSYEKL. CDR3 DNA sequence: TGCGCCAGCAGCCAAGAGACAGCCGGGAGGGGCACCGGGGAGCTGTTTTTT. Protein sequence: CASSQETAGRGTGELFF.

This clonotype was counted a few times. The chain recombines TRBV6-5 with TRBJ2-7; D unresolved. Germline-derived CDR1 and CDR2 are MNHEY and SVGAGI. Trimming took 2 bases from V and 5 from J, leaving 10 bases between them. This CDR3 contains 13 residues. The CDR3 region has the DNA TGTGCCAGCAGTTACGCTTCCTTTAACGAGCAGTACTTC. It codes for CASSYASFNEQYF.

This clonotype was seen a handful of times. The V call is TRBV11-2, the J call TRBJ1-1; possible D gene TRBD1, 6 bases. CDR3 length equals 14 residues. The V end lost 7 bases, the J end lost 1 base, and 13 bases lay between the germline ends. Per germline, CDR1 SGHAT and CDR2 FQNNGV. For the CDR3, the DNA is TGTGCCAGCAAAACAGGGAACACGAACACTGAAGCTTTCTTT. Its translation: CASKTGNTNTEAFF.

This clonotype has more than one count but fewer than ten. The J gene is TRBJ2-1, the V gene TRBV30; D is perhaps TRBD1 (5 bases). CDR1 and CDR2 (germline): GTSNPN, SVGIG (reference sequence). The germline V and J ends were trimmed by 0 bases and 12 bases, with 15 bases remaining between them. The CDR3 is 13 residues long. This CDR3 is CAWSVQVVGRQFF. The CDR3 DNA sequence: TGTGCCTGGAGTGTACAGGTTGTGGGAAGGCAGTTCTTC.

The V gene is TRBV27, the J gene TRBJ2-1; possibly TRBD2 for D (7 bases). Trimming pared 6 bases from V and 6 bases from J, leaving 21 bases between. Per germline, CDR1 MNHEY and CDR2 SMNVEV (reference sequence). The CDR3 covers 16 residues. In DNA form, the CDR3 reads TGTGCCAGCAGCCTATCGATGGGGGGGGGCCGCAATGAGCAGTTCTTC. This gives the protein CASSLSMGGGRNEQFF.

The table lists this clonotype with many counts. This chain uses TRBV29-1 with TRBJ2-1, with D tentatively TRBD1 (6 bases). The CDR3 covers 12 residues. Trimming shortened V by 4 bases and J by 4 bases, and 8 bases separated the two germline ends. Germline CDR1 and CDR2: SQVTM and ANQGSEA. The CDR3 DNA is TGCAGCGTTGCTGGACAGTACAATGAGCAGTTCTTC. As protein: CSVAGQYNEQFF.

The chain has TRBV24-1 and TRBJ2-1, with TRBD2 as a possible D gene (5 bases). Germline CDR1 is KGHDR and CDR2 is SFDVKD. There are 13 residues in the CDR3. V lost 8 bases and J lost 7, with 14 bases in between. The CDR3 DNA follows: TGTGCCACCACCTCACTGAGCGGTAATGAGCAGTTCTTC. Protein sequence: CATTSLSGNEQFF.

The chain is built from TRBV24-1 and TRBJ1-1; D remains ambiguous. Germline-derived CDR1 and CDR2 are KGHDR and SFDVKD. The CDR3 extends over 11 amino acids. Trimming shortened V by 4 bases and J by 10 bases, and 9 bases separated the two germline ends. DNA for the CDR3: TGTGCCACCAGTGAGCAAGGCCGAGCTTTCTTT. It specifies CATSEQGRAFF.

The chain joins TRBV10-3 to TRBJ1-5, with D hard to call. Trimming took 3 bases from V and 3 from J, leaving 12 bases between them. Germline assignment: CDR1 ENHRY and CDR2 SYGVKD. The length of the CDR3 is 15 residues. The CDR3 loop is CAISEGSIDNQPQHF. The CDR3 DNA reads TGTGCCATCAGTGAAGGAAGCATCGACAATCAGCCCCAGCATTTT.